This is a list of T cell receptor beta chains from one sample in a study of blood T cell repertoires in COVID-19. Libraries were prepared by immunoSEQ multiplex PCR; TCRdb keeps only in-frame clonotypes and omits some of them. The sample carries some 250,000 clones, about 87% recorded once. The specimen sequenced was peripheral blood. The receptors come from an older woman with COVID-19, enrolled during active disease. The CDR3 runs from the conserved cysteine through the conserved F or W. D genes are given only for firm matches. Clone size is stated in some rows and not others, as once, few, many or a class when expanded.

cdr3_aa cdr3_nt j_call d_call v_call clone_size
CASSLAGEQFF TGCGCCAGCAGCTTGGCAGGTGAGCAGTTCTTC TRBJ2-1 . TRBV5-1 .
CASSQRAFYGYTF TGCGCCAGCAGCCAGAGGGCCTTCTATGGCTACACCTTC TRBJ1-2 . TRBV4-1 .
CASSLAPGGPYEQYF TGCGCCAGCAGCTTGGCGCCGGGAGGGCCCTACGAGCAGTACTTC TRBJ2-7 TRBD2 TRBV5-1 once
CSVVLDRVHEQYF TGCAGCGTTGTTCTGGACAGGGTCCACGAGCAGTACTTC TRBJ2-7 TRBD1 TRBV29-1 .
CASSLDREPTNEKLFF TGTGCCAGCAGTTTAGACAGGGAACCAACTAATGAAAAACTGTTTTTT TRBJ1-4 TRBD1 TRBV27 .
CASTLLRQGVSGNTIYF TGTGCCAGCACCCTTCTGAGACAGGGGGTCTCTGGAAACACCATATATTTT TRBJ1-3 TRBD1 TRBV28 many
CASGLVLGDRHEQFF TGTGCTAGTGGTTTGGTACTGGGAGATCGTCATGAGCAGTTCTTC TRBJ2-1 . TRBV12-5 .
CASSYEAGGYNEQFF TGTGCCAGCAGCTACGAAGCGGGGGGCTACAATGAGCAGTTCTTC TRBJ2-1 TRBD2 TRBV5-6 .
CSVEDNSPSKQYF TGCAGCGTTGAAGACAACAGCCCCTCGAAGCAGTACTTC TRBJ2-7 . TRBV29-1 .
CASSPSGGALDSPLHF TGCGCCAGCAGCCCAAGCGGGGGCGCATTGGATTCACCCCTCCACTTT TRBJ1-6 . TRBV5-1 .
CASSLREWGGNEQFF TGCGCCAGCAGCTTGCGGGAGTGGGGAGGCAATGAGCAGTTCTTC TRBJ2-1 . TRBV5-1 .
CASSRASTDTQYF TGTGCCAGTAGTAGGGCGAGCACAGATACGCAGTATTTT TRBJ2-3 . TRBV19 .
CASSLSGSGELFF TGTGCCAGCAGTCTAAGCGGAAGCGGGGAGCTGTTTTTT TRBJ2-2 . TRBV2 .
CASSLAVRGSEQYF TGCGCCAGCAGCTTGGCCGTCCGGGGTAGCGAGCAGTACTTC TRBJ2-7 . TRBV5-1 .
CSVRLAETQYF TGCAGCGTCCGACTAGCAGAGACCCAGTACTTC TRBJ2-5 TRBD2 TRBV29-1 .
CASSQVSSGAYNEQFF TGTGCCAGCAGCCAAGTTTCTAGCGGGGCTTACAATGAGCAGTTCTTC TRBJ2-1 TRBD2 TRBV3-1/TRBV3-2 .
CASSPRDSAYNEQFF TGCGCCAGCAGCCCCCGGGACAGTGCCTACAATGAGCAGTTCTTC TRBJ2-1 TRBD1 TRBV4-1 .
CSVYRGLNTEAFF TGCAGCGTTTACAGGGGTTTGAACACTGAAGCTTTCTTT TRBJ1-1 TRBD1 TRBV29-1 once
CASSMRADTQYF TGTGCCAGTAGTATGCGAGCAGATACGCAGTATTTT TRBJ2-3 . TRBV19 .
CASSLHQGGLVNNEQFF TGTGCCAGCAGCTTACATCAGGGAGGACTAGTAAACAATGAGCAGTTCTTC TRBJ2-1 TRBD2 TRBV7-9 .
CASSIDRGSYEQYF TGTGCCAGTAGTATAGATAGGGGTTCCTACGAGCAGTACTTC TRBJ2-7 . TRBV19 .
CSVARGEKLFF TGCAGCGTTGCCCGGGGGGAAAAACTGTTTTTT TRBJ1-4 . TRBV29-1 .
CASSSPGDSLNEKLFF TGTGCCAGCAGTTCGCCGGGAGACAGCCTTAATGAAAAACTGTTTTTT TRBJ1-4 . TRBV28 .
CAWTSENSGGDQPQHF TGTGCCTGGACCTCGGAAAACAGTGGGGGCGATCAGCCCCAGCATTTT TRBJ1-5 . TRBV30 .
CASSPELGPYEQYF TGTGCCAGCAGCCCAGAGTTGGGCCCCTACGAGCAGTACTTC TRBJ2-7 . TRBV7-2 .
CASSLASSYNEQFF TGCGCCAGCAGCTTGGCGTCTAGTTACAATGAGCAGTTCTTC TRBJ2-1 . TRBV5-1 .
CASSPYAGGEYNEQFF TGTGCCAGCAGCCCTTACGCGGGAGGGGAGTACAATGAGCAGTTCTTC TRBJ2-1 TRBD2 TRBV7-6 once
CASSDRERGNSPLHF TGTGCCAGCAGTGACAGGGAACGAGGTAATTCACCCCTCCACTTT TRBJ1-6 TRBD1 TRBV27 .
CASSEVRQGLWPQHF TGTGCCAGCAGTGAGGTCAGACAGGGTCTTTGGCCCCAGCATTTT TRBJ1-5 TRBD1 TRBV6-1 once
CASSVQGSGGGYTF TGTGCCAGCAGCGTACAGGGGTCGGGAGGGGGCTACACCTTC TRBJ1-2 . TRBV9 .
CASSLLAGGYEQYF TGCGCCAGCAGCTTGCTAGCGGGAGGGTACGAGCAGTACTTC TRBJ2-7 TRBD2 TRBV5-1 few
CASSIGTGVMGTEAFF TGTGCCAGTAGTATAGGGACAGGGGTCATGGGGACTGAAGCTTTCTTT TRBJ1-1 TRBD1 TRBV19 .